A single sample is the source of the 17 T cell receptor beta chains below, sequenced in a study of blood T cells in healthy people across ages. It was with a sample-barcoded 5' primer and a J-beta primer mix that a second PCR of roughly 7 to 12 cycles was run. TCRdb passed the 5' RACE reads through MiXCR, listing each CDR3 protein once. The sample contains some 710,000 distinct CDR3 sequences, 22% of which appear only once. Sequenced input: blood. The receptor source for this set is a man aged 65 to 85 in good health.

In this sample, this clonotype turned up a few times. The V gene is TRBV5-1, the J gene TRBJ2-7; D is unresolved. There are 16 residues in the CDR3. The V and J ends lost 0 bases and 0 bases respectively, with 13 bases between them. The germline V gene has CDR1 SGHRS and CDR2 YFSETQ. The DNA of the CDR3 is TGCGCCAGCAGCTTGGTGGCACTCTCAAGCTCCTACGAGCAGTACTTC. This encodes CASSLVALSSSYEQYF.

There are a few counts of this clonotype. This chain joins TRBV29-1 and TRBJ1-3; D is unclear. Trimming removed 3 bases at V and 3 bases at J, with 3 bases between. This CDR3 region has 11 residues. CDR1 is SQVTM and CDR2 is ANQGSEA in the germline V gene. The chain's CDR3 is CSVEGGNTIYF. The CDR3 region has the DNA TGCAGCGTTGAGGGTGGAAACACCATATATTTT.

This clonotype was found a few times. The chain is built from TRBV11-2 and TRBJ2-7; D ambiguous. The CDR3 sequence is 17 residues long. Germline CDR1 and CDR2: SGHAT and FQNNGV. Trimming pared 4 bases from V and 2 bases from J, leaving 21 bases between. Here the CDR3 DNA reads TGTGCCAGCAGCTCCCGGACCTTCGGCGCCTTCCCCTACGAGCAGTACGTC. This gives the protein CASSSRTFGAFPYEQYV.

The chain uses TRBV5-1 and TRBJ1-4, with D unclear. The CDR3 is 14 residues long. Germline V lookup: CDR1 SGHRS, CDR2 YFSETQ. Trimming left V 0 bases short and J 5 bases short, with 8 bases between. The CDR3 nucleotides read TGCGCCAGCAGCTTGGCCCAGATGAATGAAAAACTGTTTTTT. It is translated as CASSLAQMNEKLFF. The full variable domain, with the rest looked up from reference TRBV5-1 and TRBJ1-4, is KAGVTQTPRYLIKTRGQQVTLSCSPISGHRSVSWYQQTPGQGLQFLFEYFSETQRNKGNFPGRFSGRQFSNSRSEMNVSTLELGDSALYLCASSLAQMNEKLFFGSGTQLSVL.

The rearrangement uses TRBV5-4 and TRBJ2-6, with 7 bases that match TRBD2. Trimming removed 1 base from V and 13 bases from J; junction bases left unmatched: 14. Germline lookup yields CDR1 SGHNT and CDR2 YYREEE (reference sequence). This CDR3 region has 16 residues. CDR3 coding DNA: TGTGCCAGCAGCTTGTGGACTGCCTCTGGGGGAGGGGTCCTGACTTTC. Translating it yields CASSLWTASGGGVLTF.

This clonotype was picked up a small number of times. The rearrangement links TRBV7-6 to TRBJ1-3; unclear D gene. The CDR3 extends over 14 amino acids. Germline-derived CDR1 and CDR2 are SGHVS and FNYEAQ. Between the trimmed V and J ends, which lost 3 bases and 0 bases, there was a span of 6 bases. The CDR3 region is CASSLEYSGNTIYF. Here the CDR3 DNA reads TGTGCCAGCAGCTTGGAATACTCTGGAAACACCATATATTTT.

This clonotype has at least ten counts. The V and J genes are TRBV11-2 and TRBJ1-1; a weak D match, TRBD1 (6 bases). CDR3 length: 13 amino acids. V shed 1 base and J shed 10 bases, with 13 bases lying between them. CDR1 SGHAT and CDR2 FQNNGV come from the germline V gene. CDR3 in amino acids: CASSLGGALGAFF. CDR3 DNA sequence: TGTGCCAGCAGCTTAGGGGGGGCACTTGGAGCTTTCTTT.

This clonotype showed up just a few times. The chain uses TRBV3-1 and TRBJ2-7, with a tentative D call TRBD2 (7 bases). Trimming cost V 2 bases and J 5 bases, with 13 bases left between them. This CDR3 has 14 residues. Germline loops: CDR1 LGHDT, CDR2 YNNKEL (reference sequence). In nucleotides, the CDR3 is TGTGCCAGCAGCCAAATCCGGGGGGCGAACGAGCAGTACTTC. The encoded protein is CASSQIRGANEQYF.

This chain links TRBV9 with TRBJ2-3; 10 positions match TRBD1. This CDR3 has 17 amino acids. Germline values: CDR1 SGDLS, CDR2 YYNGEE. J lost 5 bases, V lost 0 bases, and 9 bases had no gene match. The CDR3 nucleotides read TGTGCCAGCAGCGTAGAGCTAGTTGGGACAGGGGAAGATACGCAGTATTTT. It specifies CASSVELVGTGEDTQYF.

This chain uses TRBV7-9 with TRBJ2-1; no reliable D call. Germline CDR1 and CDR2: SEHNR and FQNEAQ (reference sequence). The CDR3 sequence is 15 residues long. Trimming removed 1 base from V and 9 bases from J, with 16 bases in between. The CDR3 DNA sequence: TGTGCCAGCAGCTTAGGTGCACCGCGTACAAGTGAGCAGTTCTTC. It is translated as CASSLGAPRTSEQFF.

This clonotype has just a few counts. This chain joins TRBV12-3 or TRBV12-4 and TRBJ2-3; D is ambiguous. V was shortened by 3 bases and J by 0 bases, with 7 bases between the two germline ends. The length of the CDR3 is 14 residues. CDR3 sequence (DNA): TGTGCCAGCAGTTTTTCTCGGAGCACAGATACGCAGTATTTT. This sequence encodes CASSFSRSTDTQYF.

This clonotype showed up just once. The CDR3 sequence is CASSPAFAYEQYF. DNA of the CDR3: TGTGCCAGCTCACCAGCTTTCGCCTACGAGCAGTACTTC. This rearrangement joins TRBV18 to TRBJ2-5; the D is unclear. TRBJ2-7 explains the end of the DNA better; the J call may be wrong. The CDR3 runs to 13 residues. Looked up from germline, CDR1 is KGHSH and CDR2 is LQKENI.

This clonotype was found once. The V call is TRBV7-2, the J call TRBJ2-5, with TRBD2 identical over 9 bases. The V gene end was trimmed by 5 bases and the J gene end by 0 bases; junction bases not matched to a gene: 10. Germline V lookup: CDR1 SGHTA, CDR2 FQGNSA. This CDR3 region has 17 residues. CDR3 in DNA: TGTGCCAGCAGCCTCCTGCGACTAGCGGAGAACCAAGAGACCCAGTACTTC. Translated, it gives CASSLLRLAENQETQYF.

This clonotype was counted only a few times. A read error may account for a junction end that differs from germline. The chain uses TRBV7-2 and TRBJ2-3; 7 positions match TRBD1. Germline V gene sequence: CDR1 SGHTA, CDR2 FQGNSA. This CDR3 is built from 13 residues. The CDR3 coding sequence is TGTGCCAGCAGCGTAGGGGGCACAGATACGCAGTGTTTT. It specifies CASSVGGTDTQCF.

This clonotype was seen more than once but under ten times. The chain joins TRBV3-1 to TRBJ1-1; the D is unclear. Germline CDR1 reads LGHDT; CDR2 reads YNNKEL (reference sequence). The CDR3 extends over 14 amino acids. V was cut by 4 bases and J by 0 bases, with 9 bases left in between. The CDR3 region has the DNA TGTGCCAGCAGCCCCCGGGCCATGAACACTGAAGCTTTCTTT. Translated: CASSPRAMNTEAFF. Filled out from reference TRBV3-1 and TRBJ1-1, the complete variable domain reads DTAVSQTPKYLVTQMGNDKSIKCEQNLGHDTMYWYKQDSKKFLKIMFSYNNKELIINETVPNRFSPKSPDKAHLNLHINSLELGDSAVYFCASSPRAMNTEAFFGQGTRLTVV.

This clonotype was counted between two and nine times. CDR3 DNA: TGTGCCAGCAGTCTTACACTAAACTCCTACGAGCAGTACTTC. As protein: CASSLTLNSYEQYF. This sequence joins TRBV12-3 or TRBV12-4 and TRBJ2-7; D is unclear. Trimming removed 5 bases at V and 0 bases at J, with 11 bases between. The CDR3 is made up of 14 amino acids.

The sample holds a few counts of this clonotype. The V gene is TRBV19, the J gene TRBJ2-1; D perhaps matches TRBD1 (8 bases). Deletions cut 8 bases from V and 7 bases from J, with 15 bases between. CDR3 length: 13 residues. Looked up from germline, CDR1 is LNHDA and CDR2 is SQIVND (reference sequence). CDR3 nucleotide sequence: TGTGCCAGTGCAACACAGGGGGGGAATGAGCAGTTCTTC. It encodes CASATQGGNEQFF.